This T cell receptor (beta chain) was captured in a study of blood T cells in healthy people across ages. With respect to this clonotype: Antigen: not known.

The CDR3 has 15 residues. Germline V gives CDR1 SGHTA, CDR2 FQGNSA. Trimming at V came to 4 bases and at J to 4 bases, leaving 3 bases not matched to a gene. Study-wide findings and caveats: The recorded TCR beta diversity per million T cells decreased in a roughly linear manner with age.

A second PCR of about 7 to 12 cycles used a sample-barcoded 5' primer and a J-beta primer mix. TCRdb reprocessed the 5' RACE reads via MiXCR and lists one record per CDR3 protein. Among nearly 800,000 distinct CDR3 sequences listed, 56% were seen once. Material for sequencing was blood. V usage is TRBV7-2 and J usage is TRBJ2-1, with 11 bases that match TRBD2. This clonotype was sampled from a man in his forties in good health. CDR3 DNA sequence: TGTGCCAGCAGCTGGATAGCGGGAGGGTACAATGAGCAGTTCTTC. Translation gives CASSWIAGGYNEQFF.